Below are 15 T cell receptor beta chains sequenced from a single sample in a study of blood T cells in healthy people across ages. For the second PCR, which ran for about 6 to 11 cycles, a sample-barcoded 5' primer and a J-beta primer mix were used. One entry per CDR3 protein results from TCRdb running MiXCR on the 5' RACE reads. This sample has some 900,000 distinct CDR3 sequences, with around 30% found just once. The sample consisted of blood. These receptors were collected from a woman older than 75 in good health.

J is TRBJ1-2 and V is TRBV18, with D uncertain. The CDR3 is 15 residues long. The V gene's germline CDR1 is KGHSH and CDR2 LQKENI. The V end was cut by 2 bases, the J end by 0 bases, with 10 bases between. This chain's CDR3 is CASSPADLPNYGYTF. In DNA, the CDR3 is TGTGCCAGCTCACCAGCAGATCTCCCTAACTATGGCTACACCTTC.

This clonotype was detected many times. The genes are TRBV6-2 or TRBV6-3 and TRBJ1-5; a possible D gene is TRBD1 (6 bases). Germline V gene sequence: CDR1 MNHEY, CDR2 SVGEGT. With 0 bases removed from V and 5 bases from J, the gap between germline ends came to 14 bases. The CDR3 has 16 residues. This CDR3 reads CASSYSAGAGDQPQHF. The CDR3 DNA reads TGTGCCAGCAGTTACTCGGCCGGGGCAGGGGATCAGCCCCAGCATTTT.

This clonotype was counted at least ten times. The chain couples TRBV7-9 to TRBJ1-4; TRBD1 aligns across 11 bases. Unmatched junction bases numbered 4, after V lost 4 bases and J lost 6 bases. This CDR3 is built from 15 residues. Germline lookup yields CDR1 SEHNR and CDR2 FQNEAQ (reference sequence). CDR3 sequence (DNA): TGTGCCAGCAGCTCAGGGACAGGGGGGCATGAAAAACTGTTTTTT. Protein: CASSSGTGGHEKLFF.

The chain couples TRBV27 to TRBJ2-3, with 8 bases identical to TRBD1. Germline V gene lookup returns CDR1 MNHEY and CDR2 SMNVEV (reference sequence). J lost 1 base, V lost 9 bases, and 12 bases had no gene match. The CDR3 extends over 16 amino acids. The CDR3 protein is CASKSQPGQGTDTQYF. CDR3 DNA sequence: TGTGCCAGTAAGTCTCAACCGGGACAGGGCACAGATACGCAGTATTTT.

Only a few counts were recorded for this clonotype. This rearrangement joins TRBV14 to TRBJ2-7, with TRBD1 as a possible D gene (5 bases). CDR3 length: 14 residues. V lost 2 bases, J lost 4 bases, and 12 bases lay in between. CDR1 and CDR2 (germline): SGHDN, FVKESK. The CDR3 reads CASSQRPGPYEQYF. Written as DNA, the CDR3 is TGTGCCAGCAGCCAACGACCAGGGCCTTACGAGCAGTACTTC.

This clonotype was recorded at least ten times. CDR3 nucleotide sequence: TGCAGCGCTCGGGACAGAGAAAATCAGCCCCAGCATTTT. It is translated as CSARDRENQPQHF. This sequence joins TRBV29-1 and TRBJ1-5, with 7 positions matching TRBD1. Germline-derived CDR1 and CDR2 are SQVTM and ANQGSEA. The V segment lost 7 bases and the J segment 4 bases; nucleotides outside the gene matches: 7. This CDR3 is 13 amino acids long.

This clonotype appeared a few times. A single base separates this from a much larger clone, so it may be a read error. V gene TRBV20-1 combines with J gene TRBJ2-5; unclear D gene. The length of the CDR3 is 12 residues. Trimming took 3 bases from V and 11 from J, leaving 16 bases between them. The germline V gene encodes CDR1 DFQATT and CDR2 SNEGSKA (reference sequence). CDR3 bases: TGCAGTGCTAGTAACGGGTGGAATGAGCAGTACTTC. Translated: CSASNGWNEQYF.

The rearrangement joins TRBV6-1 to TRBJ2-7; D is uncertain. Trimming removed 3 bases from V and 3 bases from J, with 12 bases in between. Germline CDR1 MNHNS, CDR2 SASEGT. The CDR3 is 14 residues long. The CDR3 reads CASSEDPANYEQYF. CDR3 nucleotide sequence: TGTGCCAGCAGTGAGGATCCAGCAAACTACGAGCAGTACTTC.

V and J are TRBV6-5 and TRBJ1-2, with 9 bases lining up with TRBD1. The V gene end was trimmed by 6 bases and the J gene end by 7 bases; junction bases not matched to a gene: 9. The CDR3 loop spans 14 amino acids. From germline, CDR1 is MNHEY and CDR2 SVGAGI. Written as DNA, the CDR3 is TGTGCCAGCAGGACACCGGGACAGGGAACTGGCTACACCTTC. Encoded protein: CASRTPGQGTGYTF.

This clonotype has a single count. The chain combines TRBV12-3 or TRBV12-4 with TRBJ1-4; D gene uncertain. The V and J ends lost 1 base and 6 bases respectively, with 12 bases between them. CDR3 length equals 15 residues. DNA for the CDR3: TGTGCCAGCAGTTTAGGTCGGGCATGGGATGAAAAACTGTTTTTT. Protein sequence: CASSLGRAWDEKLFF.

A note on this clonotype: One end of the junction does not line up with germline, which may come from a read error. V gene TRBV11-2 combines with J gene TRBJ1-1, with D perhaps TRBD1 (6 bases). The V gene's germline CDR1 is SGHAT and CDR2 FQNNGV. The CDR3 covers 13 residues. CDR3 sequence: CASTLDRLYEAFF. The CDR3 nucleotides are TGTGCCAGCACCTTAGACAGGTTATATGAAGCTTTCTTT.

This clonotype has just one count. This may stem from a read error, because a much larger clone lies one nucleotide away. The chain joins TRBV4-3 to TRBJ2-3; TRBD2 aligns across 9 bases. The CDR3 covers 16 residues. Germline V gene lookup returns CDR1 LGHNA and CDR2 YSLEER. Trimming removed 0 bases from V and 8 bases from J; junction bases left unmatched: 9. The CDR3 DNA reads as TGCGCCAGCAGCCAAGAAGCTAGCGGGGCCCAAGGTACGCAGTATTTT. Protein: CASSQEASGAQGTQYF.

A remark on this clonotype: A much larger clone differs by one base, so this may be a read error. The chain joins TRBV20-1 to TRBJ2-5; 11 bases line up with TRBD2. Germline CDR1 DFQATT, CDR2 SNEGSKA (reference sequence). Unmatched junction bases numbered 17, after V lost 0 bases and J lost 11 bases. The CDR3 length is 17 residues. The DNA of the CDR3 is TGCAGTGCTAGAGATCTGGCTAGCGGGGGGTTAGACAATGAGCAGTACTTC. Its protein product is CSARDLASGGLDNEQYF.

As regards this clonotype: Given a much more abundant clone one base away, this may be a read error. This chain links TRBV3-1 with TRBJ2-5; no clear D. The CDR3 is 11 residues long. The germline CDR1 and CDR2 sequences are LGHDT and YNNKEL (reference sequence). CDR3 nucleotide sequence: TGTGCCAGCGGCCGGCAAGAGACCCGGTACTTC. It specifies CASGRQETRYF.

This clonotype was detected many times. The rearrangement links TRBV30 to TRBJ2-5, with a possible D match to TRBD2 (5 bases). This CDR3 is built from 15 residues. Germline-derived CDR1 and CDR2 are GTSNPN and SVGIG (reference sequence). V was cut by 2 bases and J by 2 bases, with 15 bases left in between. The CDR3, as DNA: TGTGCCTGGAGTCCAAAAAGGACTTTTCAAGAGACCCAGTACTTC. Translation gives CAWSPKRTFQETQYF.